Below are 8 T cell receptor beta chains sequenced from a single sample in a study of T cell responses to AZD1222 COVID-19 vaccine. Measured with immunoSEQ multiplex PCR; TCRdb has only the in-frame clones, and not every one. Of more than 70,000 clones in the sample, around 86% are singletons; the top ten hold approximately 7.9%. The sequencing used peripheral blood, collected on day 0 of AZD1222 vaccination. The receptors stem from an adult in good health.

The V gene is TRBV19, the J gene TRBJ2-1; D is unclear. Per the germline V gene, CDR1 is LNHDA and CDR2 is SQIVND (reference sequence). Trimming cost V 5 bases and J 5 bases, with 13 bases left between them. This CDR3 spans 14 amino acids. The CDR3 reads CASSWVHENNEQFF. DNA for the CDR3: TGTGCCAGTAGTTGGGTCCACGAAAACAATGAGCAGTTCTTC.

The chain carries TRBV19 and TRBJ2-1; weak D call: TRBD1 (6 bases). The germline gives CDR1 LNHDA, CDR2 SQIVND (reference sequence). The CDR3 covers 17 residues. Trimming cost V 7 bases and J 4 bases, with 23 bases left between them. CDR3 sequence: CASTTNQIRGQYNEQFF. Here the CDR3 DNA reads TGTGCCAGTACCACCAATCAGATCAGGGGACAATACAATGAGCAGTTCTTC.

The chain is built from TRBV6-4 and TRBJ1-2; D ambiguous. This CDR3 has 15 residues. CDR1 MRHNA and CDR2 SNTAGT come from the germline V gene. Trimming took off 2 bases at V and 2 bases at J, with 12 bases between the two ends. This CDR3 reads CASSDEAGQNYGYTF. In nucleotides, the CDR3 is TGTGCCAGCAGTGACGAGGCTGGGCAAAACTATGGCTACACCTTC.

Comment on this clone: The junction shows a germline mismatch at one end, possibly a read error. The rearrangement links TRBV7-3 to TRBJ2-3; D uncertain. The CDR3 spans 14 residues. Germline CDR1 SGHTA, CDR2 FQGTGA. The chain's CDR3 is CASSLIGPEDTQYF. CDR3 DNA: TGTGCCAGCAGTTTAATCGGACCAGAAGATACGCAGTATTTT.

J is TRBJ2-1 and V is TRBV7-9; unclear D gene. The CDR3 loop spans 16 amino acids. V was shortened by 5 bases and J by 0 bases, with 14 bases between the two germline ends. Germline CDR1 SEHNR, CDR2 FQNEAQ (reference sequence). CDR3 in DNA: TGTGCCAGCAGCCTCTTAATCCTAGGCTCCTACAATGAGCAGTTCTTC. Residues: CASSLLILGSYNEQFF.

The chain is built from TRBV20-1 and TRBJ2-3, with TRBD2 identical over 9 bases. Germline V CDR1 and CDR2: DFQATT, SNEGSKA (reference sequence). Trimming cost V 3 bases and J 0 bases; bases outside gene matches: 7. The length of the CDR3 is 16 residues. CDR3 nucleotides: TGCAGTGCTAGTACTAGCGGGCGTGCTAGCACAGATACGCAGTATTTT. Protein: CSASTSGRASTDTQYF.

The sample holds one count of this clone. The CDR3 DNA is TGTGCCAGCAGTGAAAGCGGGGCGACTGGGGCCAACGTCCTGACTTTC. Translation: CASSESGATGANVLTF. V usage is TRBV2 and J usage is TRBJ2-6, with 7 bases that match TRBD2. This CDR3 is 16 amino acids long. Unmatched junction bases numbered 3, after V lost 2 bases and J lost 2 bases. Germline V gene lookup returns CDR1 SNHLY and CDR2 FYNNEI.

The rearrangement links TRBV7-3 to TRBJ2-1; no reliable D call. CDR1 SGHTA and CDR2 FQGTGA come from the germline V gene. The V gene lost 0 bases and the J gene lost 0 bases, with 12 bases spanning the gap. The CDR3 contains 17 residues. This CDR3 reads CASSLTSAYYSYNEQFF. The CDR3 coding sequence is TGTGCCAGCAGCTTAACGTCGGCTTACTACTCCTACAATGAGCAGTTCTTC.